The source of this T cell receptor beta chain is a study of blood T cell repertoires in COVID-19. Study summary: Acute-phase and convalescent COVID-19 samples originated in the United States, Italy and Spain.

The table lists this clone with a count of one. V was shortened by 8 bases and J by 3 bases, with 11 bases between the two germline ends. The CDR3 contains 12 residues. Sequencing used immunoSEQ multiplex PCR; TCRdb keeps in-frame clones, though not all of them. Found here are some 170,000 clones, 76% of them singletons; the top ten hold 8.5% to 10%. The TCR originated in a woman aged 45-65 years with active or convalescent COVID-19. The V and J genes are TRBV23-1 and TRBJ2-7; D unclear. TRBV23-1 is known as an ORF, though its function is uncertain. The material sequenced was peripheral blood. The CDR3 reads CASPPVYYEQYF. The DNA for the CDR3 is TGCGCCAGCCCTCCGGTATACTACGAGCAGTACTTC.